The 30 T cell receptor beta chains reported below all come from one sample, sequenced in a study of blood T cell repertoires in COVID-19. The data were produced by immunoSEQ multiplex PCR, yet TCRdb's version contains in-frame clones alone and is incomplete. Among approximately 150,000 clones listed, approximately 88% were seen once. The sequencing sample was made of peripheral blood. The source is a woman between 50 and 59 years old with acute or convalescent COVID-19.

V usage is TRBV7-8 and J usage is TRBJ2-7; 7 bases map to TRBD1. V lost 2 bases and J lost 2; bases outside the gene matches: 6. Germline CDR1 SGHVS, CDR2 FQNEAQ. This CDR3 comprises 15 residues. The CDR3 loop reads CASSLTPDRAYEQYF. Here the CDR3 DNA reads TGTGCCAGCAGCTTAACCCCAGACAGGGCCTACGAGCAGTACTTC.

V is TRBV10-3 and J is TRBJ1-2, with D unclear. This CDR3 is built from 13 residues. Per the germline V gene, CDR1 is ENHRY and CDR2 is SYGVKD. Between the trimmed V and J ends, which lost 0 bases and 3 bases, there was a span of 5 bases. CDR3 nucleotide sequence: TGTGCCATCAGTGAGTCCCTAGACTATGGCTACACCTTC. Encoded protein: CAISESLDYGYTF.

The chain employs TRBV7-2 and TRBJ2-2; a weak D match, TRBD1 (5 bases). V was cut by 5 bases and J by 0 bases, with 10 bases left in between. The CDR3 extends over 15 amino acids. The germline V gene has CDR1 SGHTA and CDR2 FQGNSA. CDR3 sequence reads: CASSSRVPNTGELFF. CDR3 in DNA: TGTGCCAGCAGCAGCAGGGTCCCGAACACCGGGGAGCTGTTTTTT.

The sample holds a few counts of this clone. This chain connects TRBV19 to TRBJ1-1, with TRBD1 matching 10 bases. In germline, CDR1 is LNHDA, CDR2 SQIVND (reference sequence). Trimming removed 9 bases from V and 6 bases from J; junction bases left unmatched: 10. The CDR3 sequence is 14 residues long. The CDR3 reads CASRDRGYGAEAFF. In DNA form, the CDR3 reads TGTGCCAGCCGGGACAGGGGTTACGGCGCTGAAGCTTTCTTT. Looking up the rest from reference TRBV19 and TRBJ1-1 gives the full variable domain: DGGITQSPKYLFRKEGQNVTLSCEQNLNHDAMYWYRQDPGQGLRLIYYSQIVNDFQKGDIAEGYSVSREKKESFPLTVTSAQKNPTAFYLCASRDRGYGAEAFFGQGTRLTVV.

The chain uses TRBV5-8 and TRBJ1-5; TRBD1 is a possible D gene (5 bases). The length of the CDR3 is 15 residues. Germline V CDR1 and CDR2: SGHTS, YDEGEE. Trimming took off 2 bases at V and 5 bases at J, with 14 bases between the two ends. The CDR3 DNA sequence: TGTGCCAGCAGCTTTGGGCGCTCGGGGGATCAGCCCCAGCATTTT. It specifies CASSFGRSGDQPQHF.

The CDR3 DNA is TGTGCCAGCAGCCCGGAGGGGGCAGGGGCCAAACTGTTTTTT. Amino acid sequence: CASSPEGAGAKLFF. This chain connects TRBV5-4 to TRBJ1-4; 7 nucleotides agree with TRBD1. The CDR3 sequence is 14 residues long. With V trimmed by 4 bases and J by 11 bases, 11 bases remained unmatched. The V gene's germline CDR1 is SGHNT and CDR2 YYREEE (reference sequence).

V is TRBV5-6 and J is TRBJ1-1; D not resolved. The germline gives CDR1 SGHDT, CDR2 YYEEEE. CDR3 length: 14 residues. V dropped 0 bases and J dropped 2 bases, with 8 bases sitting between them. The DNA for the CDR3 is TGTGCCAGCAGCTTGGGAGGGATTAACACTGAAGCTTTCTTT. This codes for CASSLGGINTEAFF.

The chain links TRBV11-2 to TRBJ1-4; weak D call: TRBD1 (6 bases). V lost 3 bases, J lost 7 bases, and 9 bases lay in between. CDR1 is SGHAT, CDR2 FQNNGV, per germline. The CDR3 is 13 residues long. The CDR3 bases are TGTGCCAGCAGCTTTGGACAGTCTGAAAAACTGTTTTTT. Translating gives CASSFGQSEKLFF.

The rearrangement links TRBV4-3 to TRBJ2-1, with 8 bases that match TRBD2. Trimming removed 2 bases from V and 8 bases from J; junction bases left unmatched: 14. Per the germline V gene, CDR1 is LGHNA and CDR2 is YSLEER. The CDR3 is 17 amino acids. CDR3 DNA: TGCGCCAGCAGCCAATATACGGGCGGGAGGACCTTGGATGAGCAGTTCTTC. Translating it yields CASSQYTGGRTLDEQFF.

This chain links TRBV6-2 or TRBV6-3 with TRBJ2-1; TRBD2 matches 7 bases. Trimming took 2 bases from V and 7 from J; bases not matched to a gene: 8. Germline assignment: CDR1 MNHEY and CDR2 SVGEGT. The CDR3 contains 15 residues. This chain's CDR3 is CASSYGTTGWNEQFF. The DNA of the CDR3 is TGTGCCAGCAGTTACGGGACTACGGGTTGGAATGAGCAGTTCTTC.

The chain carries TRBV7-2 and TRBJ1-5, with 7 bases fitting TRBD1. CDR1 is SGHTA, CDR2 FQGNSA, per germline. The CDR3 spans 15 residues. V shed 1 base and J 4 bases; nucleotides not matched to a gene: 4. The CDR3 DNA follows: TGTGCCAGCAGCTTAGTTCAGGGGGAGAATCAGCCCCAGCATTTT. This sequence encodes CASSLVQGENQPQHF.

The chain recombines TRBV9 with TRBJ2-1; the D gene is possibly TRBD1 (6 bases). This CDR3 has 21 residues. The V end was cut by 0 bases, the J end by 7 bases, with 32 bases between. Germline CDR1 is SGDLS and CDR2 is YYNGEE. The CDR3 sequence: CASSVEKGWGRLGYPPNEQFF. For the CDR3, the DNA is TGTGCCAGCAGCGTAGAGAAGGGGTGGGGGCGCCTTGGCTATCCACCGAATGAGCAGTTCTTC.

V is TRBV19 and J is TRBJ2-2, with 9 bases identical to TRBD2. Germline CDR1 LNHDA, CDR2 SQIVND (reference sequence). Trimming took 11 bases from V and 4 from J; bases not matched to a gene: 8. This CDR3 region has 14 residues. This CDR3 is CAARGLASTGELFF. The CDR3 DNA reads TGTGCCGCAAGAGGACTAGCGAGCACCGGGGAGCTGTTTTTT.

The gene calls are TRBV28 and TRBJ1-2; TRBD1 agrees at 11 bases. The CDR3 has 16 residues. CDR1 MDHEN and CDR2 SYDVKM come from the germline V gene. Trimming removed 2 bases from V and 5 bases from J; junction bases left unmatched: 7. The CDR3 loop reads CASSLTGQGGGYGYTF. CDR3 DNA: TGTGCCAGCAGTTTAACGGGACAGGGGGGAGGGTATGGCTACACCTTC.

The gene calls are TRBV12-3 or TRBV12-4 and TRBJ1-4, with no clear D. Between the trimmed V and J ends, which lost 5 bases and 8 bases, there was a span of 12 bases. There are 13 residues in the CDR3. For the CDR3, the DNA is TGTGCCAGCAGTGCGGCCTCCGAGGAAAAACTGTTTTTT. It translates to CASSAASEEKLFF.

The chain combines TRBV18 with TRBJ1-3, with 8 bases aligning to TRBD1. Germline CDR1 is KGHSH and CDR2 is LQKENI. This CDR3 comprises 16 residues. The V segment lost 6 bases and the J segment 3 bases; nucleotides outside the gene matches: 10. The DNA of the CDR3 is TGTGCCAGCTCCCGAGAACGGACAGGGAATGGAAACACCATATATTTT. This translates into CASSRERTGNGNTIYF.

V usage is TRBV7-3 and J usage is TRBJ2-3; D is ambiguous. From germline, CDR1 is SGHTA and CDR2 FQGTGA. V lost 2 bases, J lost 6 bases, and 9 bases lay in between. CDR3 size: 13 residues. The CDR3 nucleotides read TGTGCCAGCAGCTTAGCTTTCGGTGATACGCAGTATTTT. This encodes CASSLAFGDTQYF.

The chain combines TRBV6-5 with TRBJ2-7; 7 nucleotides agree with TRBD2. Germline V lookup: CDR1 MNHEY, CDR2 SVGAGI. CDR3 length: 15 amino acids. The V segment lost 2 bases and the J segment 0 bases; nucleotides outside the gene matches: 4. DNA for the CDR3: TGTGCCAGCAGTTACATGGGACTAAGCTCCTACGAGCAGTACTTC. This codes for CASSYMGLSSYEQYF.

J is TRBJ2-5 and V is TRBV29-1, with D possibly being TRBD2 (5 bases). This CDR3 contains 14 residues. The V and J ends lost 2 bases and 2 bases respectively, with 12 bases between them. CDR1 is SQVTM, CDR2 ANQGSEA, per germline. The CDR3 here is CSVETRTFQETQYF. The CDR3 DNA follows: TGCAGCGTTGAAACCCGGACTTTTCAAGAGACCCAGTACTTC.

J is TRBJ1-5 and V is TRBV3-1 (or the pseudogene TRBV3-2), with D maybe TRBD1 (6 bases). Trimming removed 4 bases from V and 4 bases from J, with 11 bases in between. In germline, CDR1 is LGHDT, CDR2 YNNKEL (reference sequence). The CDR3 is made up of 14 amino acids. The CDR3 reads CASSPDRQNQPQHF. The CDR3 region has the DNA TGTGCCAGCAGCCCCGACAGGCAGAATCAGCCCCAGCATTTT.

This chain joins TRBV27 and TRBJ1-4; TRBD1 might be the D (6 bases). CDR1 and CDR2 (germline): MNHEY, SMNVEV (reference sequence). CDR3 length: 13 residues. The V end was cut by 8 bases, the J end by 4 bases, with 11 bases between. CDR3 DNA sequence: TGTGCCAGCGCGGGGGCCCTTAATGAAAAACTGTTTTTT. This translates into CASAGALNEKLFF.

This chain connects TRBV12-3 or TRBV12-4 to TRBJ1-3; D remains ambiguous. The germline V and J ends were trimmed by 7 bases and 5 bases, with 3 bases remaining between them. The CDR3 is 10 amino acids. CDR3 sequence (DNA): TGTGCCAGCAATAGAAACACCATATATTTT. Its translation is CASNRNTIYF.

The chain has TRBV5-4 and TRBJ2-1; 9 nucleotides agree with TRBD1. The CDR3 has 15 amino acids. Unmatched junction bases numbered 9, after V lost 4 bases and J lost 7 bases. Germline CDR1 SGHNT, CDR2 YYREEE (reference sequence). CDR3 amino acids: CASSAGQGVFNEQFF. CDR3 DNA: TGTGCCAGCAGCGCGGGACAGGGAGTTTTTAATGAGCAGTTCTTC.

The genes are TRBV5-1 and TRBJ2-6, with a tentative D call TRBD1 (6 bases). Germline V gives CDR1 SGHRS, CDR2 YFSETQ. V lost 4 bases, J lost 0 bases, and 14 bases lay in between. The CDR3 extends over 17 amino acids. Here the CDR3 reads CASSQLGTLSGANVLTF. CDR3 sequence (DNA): TGCGCCAGCAGCCAACTAGGGACACTCTCTGGGGCCAACGTCCTGACTTTC.

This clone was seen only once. The CDR3 protein is CASSPSLATEAFF. The CDR3 DNA reads TGTGCCAGCAGTCCGTCGTTGGCCACTGAAGCTTTCTTT. The chain recombines TRBV6-5 with TRBJ1-1; D is unclear. The germline gives CDR1 MNHEY, CDR2 SVGAGI. The germline V and J ends were trimmed by 5 bases and 4 bases, with 11 bases remaining between them. CDR3 size: 13 residues.

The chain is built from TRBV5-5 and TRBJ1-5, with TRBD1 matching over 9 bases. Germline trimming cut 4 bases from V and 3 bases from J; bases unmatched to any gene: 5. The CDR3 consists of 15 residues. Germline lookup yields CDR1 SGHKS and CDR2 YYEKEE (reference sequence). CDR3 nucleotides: TGTGCCAGCAGCGTTTGGGACAGGGACAATCAGCCCCAGCATTTT. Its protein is CASSVWDRDNQPQHF.

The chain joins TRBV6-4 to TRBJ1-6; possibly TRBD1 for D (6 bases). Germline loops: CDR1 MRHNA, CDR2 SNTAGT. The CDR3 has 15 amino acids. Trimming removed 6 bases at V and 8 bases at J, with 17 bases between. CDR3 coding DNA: TGTGCCAGCAGGAAACAGGGCCTGGAGGATTCACCCCTCCACTTT. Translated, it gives CASRKQGLEDSPLHF.

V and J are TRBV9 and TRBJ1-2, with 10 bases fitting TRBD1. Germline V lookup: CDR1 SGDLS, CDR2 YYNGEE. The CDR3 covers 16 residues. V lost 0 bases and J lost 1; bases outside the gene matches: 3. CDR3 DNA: TGTGCCAGCAGCGTAGGGGGACAGGGGTATAACTATGGCTACACCTTC. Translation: CASSVGGQGYNYGYTF.

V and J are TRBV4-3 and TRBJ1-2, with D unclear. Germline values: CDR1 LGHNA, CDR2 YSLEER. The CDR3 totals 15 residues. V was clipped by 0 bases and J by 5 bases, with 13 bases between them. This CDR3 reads CASSQEGLGRYGYTF. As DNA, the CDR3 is TGCGCCAGCAGCCAAGAGGGCCTCGGGAGGTATGGCTACACCTTC.

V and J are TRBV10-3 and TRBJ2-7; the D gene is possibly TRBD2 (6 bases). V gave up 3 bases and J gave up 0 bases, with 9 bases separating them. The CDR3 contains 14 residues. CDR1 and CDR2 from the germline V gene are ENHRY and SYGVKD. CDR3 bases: TGTGCCATCAGTGAAACGGGAGTCTCCTACGAGCAGTACTTC. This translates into CAISETGVSYEQYF.